A single sample is the source of the 18 T cell receptor beta chains below, sequenced in a study of Ad26.COV2.S vaccination and SARS-CoV-2 variants. This table comes from immunoSEQ multiplex PCR, and its TCRdb copy is limited to in-frame clones, with some not included. The sample has 320,000 or so clones, 90% seen once; the top ten hold around 5.5%. Treatment: roughly 20 received Ad26.COV2.S at low or high dose, single or two shots; 5 received placebo; per-sample allocation not given. Sampling occurred on day 63 after the first vaccine or placebo injection. This sample comprised peripheral blood, obtained in a trial of Ad26.COV2.S vaccine versus placebo. All receptors derive from a person between 18 and 65 years old who received the Ad26.COV2.S COVID-19 vaccine or a placebo.

CDR3 sequence: CASSPVPVYGYTF. As DNA, the CDR3 is TGTGCCAGTAGCCCCGTCCCAGTCTATGGCTACACCTTC. The chain recombines TRBV19 with TRBJ1-2; the D is unclear. This CDR3 is 13 amino acids long. Trimming stripped 6 bases from V and 4 bases from J, with 12 bases between. Germline assignment: CDR1 LNHDA and CDR2 SQIVND (reference sequence).

The chain has TRBV19 and TRBJ1-5; perhaps TRBD1 as D (6 bases). The CDR3 runs to 13 residues. Germline loops: CDR1 LNHDA, CDR2 SQIVND (reference sequence). Deletions cut 6 bases from V and 9 bases from J, with 15 bases between. DNA of the CDR3: TGTGCCAGTAGCCTGGGACAAGGGGGGCCCCAGCATTTT. Amino acids: CASSLGQGGPQHF. The complete variable domain, with remaining parts taken from reference TRBV19 and TRBJ1-5, reads DGGITQSPKYLFRKEGQNVTLSCEQNLNHDAMYWYRQDPGQGLRLIYYSQIVNDFQKGDIAEGYSVSREKKESFPLTVTSAQKNPTAFYLCASSLGQGGPQHFGDGTRLSIL.

The chain recombines TRBV10-3 with TRBJ1-2, with D unclear. The CDR3 is 13 residues long. Germline-derived CDR1 and CDR2 are ENHRY and SYGVKD. Trimming removed 11 bases from V and 6 bases from J, with 19 bases in between. Written as DNA, the CDR3 is TGTGCCGTCCTCCCGTCGGGGAGCAATGGCTACACCTTC. Translating it yields CAVLPSGSNGYTF.

This chain links TRBV6-5 with TRBJ1-1; D gene uncertain. V gave up 6 bases and J gave up 0 bases, with 8 bases separating them. There are 13 residues in the CDR3. CDR1 and CDR2 from the germline V gene are MNHEY and SVGAGI. The CDR3 DNA is TGTGCCAGCAGCCCATTTGTGAACACTGAAGCTTTCTTT. Protein product: CASSPFVNTEAFF.

J is TRBJ1-1 and V is TRBV5-1; 8 bases agree with TRBD1. The V and J ends lost 2 bases and 0 bases, in that order; junction bases with no gene match: 6. CDR3 length: 16 residues. Germline CDR1 SGHRS, CDR2 YFSETQ. The CDR3 loop reads CASSFSRTGMNTEAFF. The CDR3 DNA sequence: TGCGCCAGCAGCTTTTCACGGACAGGGATGAACACTGAAGCTTTCTTT.

This chain joins TRBV5-4 and TRBJ1-1; D ambiguous. V lost 4 bases, J lost 4 bases, and 11 bases lay in between. Germline V CDR1 and CDR2: SGHNT, YYREEE (reference sequence). The CDR3 has 13 residues. Here the CDR3 reads CASSPWSSTEAFF. In DNA form, the CDR3 reads TGTGCCAGCAGCCCCTGGTCGTCCACTGAAGCTTTCTTT. Variable domain in full (rest from reference TRBV5-4 and TRBJ1-1): ETGVTQSPTHLIKTRGQQVTLRCSSQSGHNTVSWYQQALGQGPQFIFQYYREEENGRGNFPPRFSGLQFPNYSSELNVNALELDDSALYLCASSPWSSTEAFFGQGTRLTVV.

This clone occurred a few times. The chain uses TRBV4-3 and TRBJ1-1, with D possibly matching TRBD1 (5 bases). The CDR3 has 16 amino acids. V gave up 0 bases and J gave up 1 base, with 12 bases separating them. In germline, CDR1 is LGHNA, CDR2 YSLEER. CDR3 amino acids: CASSQDWGVPNTEAFF. The CDR3 nucleotides read TGCGCCAGCAGCCAAGATTGGGGGGTTCCGAACACTGAAGCTTTCTTT.

This clone appeared a single time. This chain links TRBV6-4 with TRBJ1-5, with D tentatively TRBD1 (6 bases). This CDR3 contains 15 residues. The ends were cut back, 5 bases at V and 6 bases at J, with 17 bases in the middle. CDR1 and CDR2 (germline): MRHNA, SNTAGT. The CDR3 loop is CASSRTDSICQPQHF. As DNA, the CDR3 is TGTGCCAGCAGTAGGACGGACAGTATATGTCAGCCCCAGCATTTT.

This rearrangement joins TRBV12-3 or TRBV12-4 to TRBJ1-4, with no clear D. Trimming took 6 bases from V and 10 from J, leaving 15 bases between them. The CDR3 consists of 13 residues. The CDR3 loop is CASSPIEGGKLFF. CDR3 DNA sequence: TGTGCCAGCAGCCCCATTGAGGGTGGAAAACTGTTTTTT.

The V call is TRBV21-1, the J call TRBJ1-1. TRBV21-1 counts as a pseudogene. The CDR3 contains 15 residues. CDR3 in amino acids: CASRYPRPEGTEAFF. Here the CDR3 DNA reads TGTGCCAGCCGATATCCACGGCCCGAAGGGACTGAAGCTTTCTTT.

The V and J genes are TRBV28 and TRBJ2-1, with D perhaps TRBD2 (6 bases). Germline CDR1 MDHEN, CDR2 SYDVKM. This CDR3 is built from 12 residues. V lost 5 bases and J 10 bases, leaving 12 bases between the germline ends. In nucleotides, the CDR3 is TGTGCCAGCAGTCCCCTGACTAGGGAGCAGTTCTTC. This translates into CASSPLTREQFF.

The chain couples TRBV28 to TRBJ2-7, with 7 bases matching TRBD1. Looked up from germline, CDR1 is MDHEN and CDR2 is SYDVKM. The CDR3 is 13 amino acids. The junction had 8 bases not matched to a gene; V was cut back by 9 bases and J by 3 bases. CDR3 nucleotides: TGTGCCAGTGACAGGGAATACGGCTACGAGCAGTACGTC. Encoded protein: CASDREYGYEQYV.

This clone was picked up one time. The V and J genes are TRBV4-3 and TRBJ1-4; 9 bases match TRBD1. Trimming cost V 1 base and J 5 bases; bases outside gene matches: 8. Germline lookup yields CDR1 LGHNA and CDR2 YSLEER. The CDR3 totals 17 residues. The CDR3 here is CASSQGDAGTGNEKLFF. The CDR3 nucleotides are TGCGCCAGCAGCCAAGGAGACGCCGGGACAGGGAATGAAAAACTGTTTTTT.

CDR3 amino acids: CASSQSGGGPSAETQYF. CDR3 nucleotides: TGCGCCAGCAGCCAAAGTGGCGGGGGCCCGTCCGCGGAGACCCAGTACTTC. The chain employs TRBV4-1 and TRBJ2-5; a weak D match, TRBD2 (7 bases). In germline, CDR1 is MGHRA, CDR2 YSYEKL. The CDR3 has 17 residues. V was trimmed by 2 bases and J by 5 bases, leaving 21 bases between them.

As for this clone: Other DNA sequences in the same sample also yield this CDR3. This chain uses TRBV5-1 with TRBJ2-7; 9 nucleotides align to TRBD1. Germline V CDR1 and CDR2: SGHRS, YFSETQ. The CDR3 covers 14 residues. J lost 2 bases, V lost 0 bases, and 0 bases had no gene match. The CDR3 DNA is TGCGCCAGCAGCTTGGGACAGGGGGCCTACGAGCAGTACGTC. This sequence encodes CASSLGQGAYEQYV.

The chain carries TRBV28 and TRBJ2-5, with 12 nucleotides matching TRBD2. The germline V gene has CDR1 MDHEN and CDR2 SYDVKM. This CDR3 spans 16 amino acids. The J segment lost 2 bases and the V segment lost 6 bases, leaving 7 bases of the junction unmatched. The CDR3 here is CASRTGLAGRQETQYF. Here the CDR3 DNA reads TGTGCCAGCAGGACCGGACTAGCGGGAAGACAAGAGACCCAGTACTTC.

This chain uses TRBV4-1 with TRBJ2-3; possibly TRBD2 for D (5 bases). The CDR3 contains 15 residues. In germline, CDR1 is MGHRA, CDR2 YSYEKL. Trimming took 7 bases from V and 4 from J, leaving 18 bases between them. CDR3 DNA sequence: TGCGCCAGCAACCCAAGATTGGGAGCAGCAGATACGCAGTATTTT. Encoded protein: CASNPRLGAADTQYF.

The chain couples TRBV7-9 to TRBJ1-1; D may be TRBD1 (6 bases). Trimming pared 7 bases from V and 1 base from J, leaving 28 bases between. The CDR3 length is 19 residues. Germline V gene sequence: CDR1 SEHNR, CDR2 FQNEAQ (reference sequence). CDR3 loop: CASTRRQPGWEGGNTEAFF. CDR3 DNA: TGTGCCAGCACCCGAAGACAACCAGGTTGGGAGGGGGGGAACACTGAAGCTTTCTTT.